This passage covers 24 T cell receptor beta chains from one sample sequenced in a study of shared clonotypes between healthy human individuals. Using immunoSEQ multiplex PCR, the repertoire was profiled, and TCRdb retains in-frame clones only, with some absent. The sample holds about 380,000 clones, about 97% seen once. The specimen sequenced was memory CD8+ T cells sorted from blood. Regarding subset: CD45RO+ cells pooled with CCR7-negative TemRA cells. All receptors come from a man between 25 and 39 years old in good health.

Concerning this clone: The sample holds other DNA sequences that translate to the same CDR3. The V gene is TRBV11-2, the J gene TRBJ2-7; the D is unclear. CDR3 length equals 12 residues. CDR1 and CDR2 (germline): SGHAT, FQNNGV. The germline V and J ends were trimmed by 2 bases and 3 bases, with 5 bases remaining between them. CDR3 in amino acids: CASSLNLYEQYF. The CDR3, as DNA: TGTGCCAGCAGCTTAAATCTCTACGAGCAGTACTTC.

As to this clone: Distinct nucleotide sequences in the sample also encode this CDR3. The chain recombines TRBV6-1 with TRBJ2-1; D possibly matches TRBD1 or TRBD2 (5 bases each). The CDR3 sequence is 14 residues long. CDR1 is MNHNS and CDR2 is SASEGT in the germline V gene. Trimming cost V 3 bases and J 2 bases, with 8 bases left between them. The CDR3 sequence is CASSERGTYNEQFF. CDR3 DNA: TGTGCCAGCAGTGAGAGGGGAACCTACAATGAGCAGTTCTTC.

The chain couples TRBV19 to TRBJ2-5; D may be TRBD2 (6 bases). This CDR3 has 14 amino acids. The germline V gene has CDR1 LNHDA and CDR2 SQIVND (reference sequence). The germline V and J ends were trimmed by 3 bases and 4 bases, with 12 bases remaining between them. The CDR3 nucleotides read TGTGCCAGTAGTATGGTAGCGGCCCCAGAGACCCAGTACTTC. The encoded protein is CASSMVAAPETQYF.

This sequence joins TRBV18 and TRBJ1-5, with a possible D match to TRBD1 (6 bases). CDR1 is KGHSH and CDR2 is LQKENI in the germline V gene. The CDR3 has 14 amino acids. V was trimmed by 2 bases and J by 2 bases, leaving 7 bases between them. In nucleotides, the CDR3 is TGTGCCAGCTCACCAAACAGGGGCAATCAGCCCCAGCATTTT. Protein sequence: CASSPNRGNQPQHF.

The chain is built from TRBV6-6 and TRBJ2-3; 8 nucleotides agree with TRBD1. Looked up from germline, CDR1 is MNHNY and CDR2 is SVGAGI (reference sequence). CDR3 length equals 15 residues. V shed 8 bases, J shed 4 bases, and the junction held 11 bases outside the gene matches. The CDR3 nucleotides are TGTGCCAGCCAACCAGGGGGCCGCCATGCAGATACGCAGTATTTT. This encodes CASQPGGRHADTQYF.

CDR3 region: CASSLGVSGRAPPPEQFF. CDR3 DNA sequence: TGCGCCAGCAGCTTGGGAGTTAGCGGGAGGGCCCCACCCCCTGAGCAGTTCTTC. V usage is TRBV5-1 and J usage is TRBJ2-1; TRBD2 matches 11 bases. Germline trimming cut 0 bases from V and 9 bases from J; bases unmatched to any gene: 14. Germline V gives CDR1 SGHRS, CDR2 YFSETQ. The length of the CDR3 is 18 residues.

The V and J genes are TRBV5-1 and TRBJ2-6; 8 positions agree with TRBD1. This CDR3 contains 19 residues. Germline V lookup: CDR1 SGHRS, CDR2 YFSETQ. The V gene end was trimmed by 0 bases and the J gene end by 0 bases; junction bases not matched to a gene: 8. Here the CDR3 reads CASSLDLTGAFSGANVLTF. Written as DNA, the CDR3 is TGCGCCAGCAGCTTGGACCTGACAGGGGCTTTCTCTGGGGCCAACGTCCTGACTTTC.

This chain links TRBV5-5 with TRBJ2-1; 9 bases agree with TRBD2. The length of the CDR3 is 15 residues. Germline loops: CDR1 SGHKS, CDR2 YYEKEE (reference sequence). The trim removed 2 bases at V and 7 bases at J, leaving 7 bases unmatched. The CDR3 sequence: CASSFRLAGSNEQFF. CDR3 sequence (DNA): TGTGCCAGCAGCTTCAGGCTAGCGGGATCTAATGAGCAGTTCTTC.

The J gene is TRBJ2-1, the V gene TRBV9; 9 positions match TRBD2. V lost 3 bases to trimming and J lost 6 bases; unmatched junction nucleotides: 7. The CDR3 extends over 15 amino acids. Looked up from germline, CDR1 is SGDLS and CDR2 is YYNGEE. The CDR3 DNA reads TGTGCCAGCAGCGGCGGGACTAGCCGCATCAATGAGCAGTTCTTC. As protein: CASSGGTSRINEQFF.

V is TRBV7-2 and J is TRBJ2-1; TRBD1 or TRBD2 may be the D gene (6 bases each). Germline V gives CDR1 SGHTA, CDR2 FQGNSA. The CDR3 extends over 16 amino acids. V shed 1 base and J shed 2 bases, with 12 bases lying between them. The CDR3 spells CASSLVGGSTYNEQFF. DNA for the CDR3: TGTGCCAGCAGCTTAGTGGGGGGCTCAACCTACAATGAGCAGTTCTTC.

This clone was seen only a few times. J is TRBJ1-5 and V is TRBV2, with D maybe TRBD1 (5 bases). The V end was cut by 6 bases, the J end by 5 bases, with 8 bases between. Germline CDR1 and CDR2: SNHLY and FYNNEI. CDR3 size: 12 residues. Here the CDR3 reads CASRDTDQPQHF. CDR3 coding DNA: TGTGCCAGCAGGGACACAGATCAGCCCCAGCATTTT.

The J gene is TRBJ2-2, the V gene TRBV9; D unresolved. Germline-derived CDR1 and CDR2 are SGDLS and YYNGEE. The CDR3 loop spans 15 amino acids. V lost 0 bases, J lost 6 bases, and 12 bases lay in between. CDR3 protein: CASSVESRPPGELFF. CDR3 nucleotides: TGTGCCAGCAGCGTAGAGTCTCGGCCCCCCGGGGAGCTGTTTTTT. The full variable domain, completed using reference TRBV9 and TRBJ2-2, is DSGVTQTPKHLITATGQRVTLRCSPRSGDLSVYWYQQSLDQGLQFLIQYYNGEERAKGNILERFSAQQFPDLHSELNLSSLELGDSALYFCASSVESRPPGELFFGEGSRLTVL.

V gene TRBV11-2 combines with J gene TRBJ2-5; 9 bases are a match to TRBD2. V gave up 7 bases and J gave up 1 base; unmatched junction bases: 10. Germline values: CDR1 SGHAT, CDR2 FQNNGV. The CDR3 contains 16 residues. CDR3 DNA: TGTGCCAGCACCGATATGGCGGGAGGGCTCCAAGAGACCCAGTACTTC. Its protein is CASTDMAGGLQETQYF.

The rearrangement joins TRBV7-9 to TRBJ1-1; D unclear. V was clipped by 0 bases and J by 4 bases, with 0 bases between them. CDR3 length: 11 amino acids. The germline V gene encodes CDR1 SEHNR and CDR2 FQNEAQ (reference sequence). DNA for the CDR3: TGTGCCAGCAGCTTAGCCACTGAAGCTTTCTTT. Encoded protein: CASSLATEAFF.

The V and J genes are TRBV2 and TRBJ2-4; D is undetermined. CDR3 length equals 16 residues. CDR1 is SNHLY, CDR2 FYNNEI, per germline. The germline V and J ends were trimmed by 3 bases and 5 bases, with 17 bases remaining between them. CDR3 DNA sequence: TGTGCCAGCAGTGACGCGCGGATTAGCCAGGAAAACATTCAGTACTTC. Translating gives CASSDARISQENIQYF.

This rearrangement joins TRBV11-3 to TRBJ2-5; 11 bases match TRBD2. Germline V gene data show CDR1 as SGHNT and CDR2 as YENEEA. V shed 4 bases, J shed 5 bases, and the junction held 9 bases outside the gene matches. The CDR3 is 16 residues long. CDR3 region: CASSSRTSGLEETQYF. CDR3 sequence (DNA): TGTGCCAGCAGCTCCCGGACTAGCGGGTTGGAGGAGACCCAGTACTTC. The variable domain in full, with the rest retrieved from reference TRBV11-3 and TRBJ2-5, is EAGVVQSPRYKIIEKKQPVAFWCNPISGHNTLYWYLQNLGQGPELLIRYENEEAVDDSQLPKDRFSAERLKGVDSTLKIQPAELGDSAVYLCASSSRTSGLEETQYFGPGTRLLVL.

This chain uses TRBV5-1 with TRBJ2-1, with TRBD2 matching over 9 bases. In germline, CDR1 is SGHRS, CDR2 YFSETQ. V trimming: 6 bases; J trimming: 13 bases; junction bases outside the gene matches: 8. The CDR3 is 12 amino acids. CDR3 nucleotides: TGCGCCAGCACCGTAGCGGGAGAGATACAGTTCTTC. Translation: CASTVAGEIQFF.

V gene TRBV27 combines with J gene TRBJ2-4, with D perhaps matching TRBD1 (7 bases). The V end lost 2 bases, the J end lost 4 bases, and 18 bases lay between the germline ends. This CDR3 comprises 17 residues. Germline lookup yields CDR1 MNHEY and CDR2 SMNVEV (reference sequence). The CDR3 sequence: CASSLLGAGQSKNIQYF. The CDR3 DNA reads as TGTGCCAGCAGTTTACTTGGGGCGGGACAGAGTAAAAACATTCAGTACTTC.

This chain links TRBV7-9 with TRBJ2-7; TRBD2 agrees at 9 bases. The CDR3 spans 13 residues. The V segment lost 2 bases and the J segment 4 bases; nucleotides outside the gene matches: 0. CDR1 and CDR2 from the germline V gene are SEHNR and FQNEAQ (reference sequence). The CDR3 spells CASSLLAGYEQYF. CDR3 nucleotides: TGTGCCAGCAGCTTACTAGCGGGATACGAGCAGTACTTC.

V gene TRBV6-1 combines with J gene TRBJ2-3, with a tentative D call TRBD1 (5 bases). CDR1 MNHNS and CDR2 SASEGT come from the germline V gene. This CDR3 has 15 residues. V was clipped by 11 bases and J by 4 bases, with 22 bases between them. This CDR3 reads CAARPRVPTADTQYF. DNA for the CDR3: TGTGCCGCGCGCCCCAGGGTCCCCACCGCAGATACGCAGTATTTT.

The chain links TRBV7-8 to TRBJ1-2; 10 bases are shared with TRBD1. Germline CDR1 and CDR2: SGHVS and FQNEAQ. This CDR3 is built from 17 residues. V trimming: 5 bases; J trimming: 3 bases; junction bases outside the gene matches: 12. CDR3 region: CASSTPGQGRDYYGYTF. DNA for the CDR3: TGTGCCAGCAGCACCCCGGGACAGGGGAGGGACTACTATGGCTACACCTTC.

The V call is TRBV5-5, the J call TRBJ2-2; 7 bases map to TRBD2. The trim removed 3 bases at V and 2 bases at J, leaving 16 bases unmatched. This CDR3 has 19 amino acids. Germline loops: CDR1 SGHKS, CDR2 YYEKEE (reference sequence). Written as DNA, the CDR3 is TGTGCCAGCAGCTCCGGGGGACTAAGCCCGGAGGGAAACACCGGGGAGCTGTTTTTT. Translation: CASSSGGLSPEGNTGELFF.

A word on this clone: Other DNA sequences in this specimen translate into the identical CDR3. The chain employs TRBV10-3 and TRBJ2-7; D call uncertain. Between the trimmed V and J ends, which lost 5 bases and 0 bases, there was a span of 2 bases. Germline CDR1 ENHRY, CDR2 SYGVKD. The CDR3 runs 11 residues. The CDR3 spells CAISSSYEQYF. The CDR3 region has the DNA TGTGCCATCAGTTCCTCCTACGAGCAGTACTTC.

The V and J genes are TRBV7-6 and TRBJ2-2; 8 bases align to TRBD1. The CDR3 spans 17 residues. Trimming removed 2 bases from V and 4 bases from J; junction bases left unmatched: 9. From germline, CDR1 is SGHVS and CDR2 FNYEAQ. CDR3 DNA: TGTGCCAGCAGCTTAAGGGGGATGACAGGGGCCACCGGGGAGCTGTTTTTT. Translating gives CASSLRGMTGATGELFF.